Listed below are T cell receptor beta chains from one sample, sequenced in a study of CD8 T cells in ankylosing spondylitis. A single record per CDR3 protein comes from TCRdb applying MiXCR to the 5' RACE reads. The sample has fewer than 550,000 distinct CDR3 sequences; roughly 5.2% are singletons. Sequenced material: blood, either unsorted or a sorted T cell fraction (not recorded which). The source of these receptors is a male donor with ankylosing spondylitis. Each CDR3 is given with its conserved first and last residue. The order of the fields is J gene, V gene, clone size, D gene, CDR3 DNA, CDR3 protein. The D gene is left open where the match is weak. A row's size may be missing; if present it is once, few, many or a size class.

TRBJ1-6 | TRBV28 | many | - | TGTGCCAGCAGTTTGACGAAGGGGACCCTCCACTTT | CASSLTKGTLHF
TRBJ2-3 | TRBV20-1 | - | TRBD2 | TGCAGTGCTAGTCCGAGGAGGCGGGAGAGCACAGATACGCAGTATTTT | CSASPRRRESTDTQYF
TRBJ2-3 | TRBV7-9 | many | TRBD2 | TGTGCCAGCAGCACCCGGACTAGCCCAGATACGCAGTATTTT | CASSTRTSPDTQYF
TRBJ2-3 | TRBV4-3 | many | TRBD1 | TGCGCCAGCAGCCACCTGGTAGGACAGGGGGCCGATACGCAGTATTTT | CASSHLVGQGADTQYF
TRBJ2-1 | TRBV6-2/TRBV6-3 | few | - | TGTGCCAGCAGTTACTCTAGACTCGTCAATGAGCAGTTCTTC | CASSYSRLVNEQFF
TRBJ2-3 | TRBV7-3 | - | TRBD1 | TGTGCCAGCAGCTTAAACAGGGGAAGTACGCAGTATTTT | CASSLNRGSTQYF
TRBJ2-7 | TRBV7-8 | many | - | TGTGCCAGTTCTTCTCCCCGGGACCAGACAAACGAGCAGTACTTC | CASSSPRDQTNEQYF
TRBJ1-2 | TRBV9 | many | - | TGTGCCAGCAGCGTAATCAGGGATAACTATGGCTACACCTTC | CASSVIRDNYGYTF
TRBJ2-2 | TRBV27 | many | TRBD2 | TGTGCCAGCAGTCCCATAGGGACTAGCGGGAGGGCCGACACCGGGGAGCTGTTTTTT | CASSPIGTSGRADTGELFF
TRBJ2-5 | TRBV29-1 | many | TRBD1 | TGCAGCGTCGACAGGGGTCAAGAGACCCAGTACTTC | CSVDRGQETQYF
TRBJ2-1 | TRBV12-3/TRBV12-4 | many | - | TGTGCCAGCAGTCTGTTGGGAAACTACAATGAGCAGTTCTTC | CASSLLGNYNEQFF
TRBJ1-2 | TRBV20-1 | few | - | TGCTGTGCTAGAGATTTAACGGGGTATCCTAACTATGGCTACACCTTC | CCARDLTGYPNYGYTF
TRBJ1-4 | TRBV6-2/TRBV6-3 | many | - | TGTGCCAGCAGTCGACCGGGAACTAATGAAAAACTGTTTTTT | CASSRPGTNEKLFF
TRBJ2-2 | TRBV5-5 | few | - | TGTGCCAGCAGCTCCGGGCCTCGAGAGAACACCGGGGAGCTGTTTTTT | CASSSGPRENTGELFF
TRBJ2-3 | TRBV7-2 | many | TRBD2 | TGTGCCAGCAGCTTGGCCGGAGGAAGCGGGATACTGTATTTT | CASSLAGGSGILYF
TRBJ2-2 | TRBV7-9 | few | - | TGTGCCAGCAGCTTTGCTCAGAACACCGGGGAGCTGTTTTTT | CASSFAQNTGELFF
TRBJ2-7 | TRBV20-1 | many | TRBD2 | TGCAGTGCTAGAGTGCTAGCGGGACACGACGAGCAGTACTTC | CSARVLAGHDEQYF
TRBJ2-2 | TRBV24-1 | - | - | TGTGCCACCAGTGATCGTCTAGGCTCCGGGGAGCTGTTTTTT | CATSDRLGSGELFF
TRBJ2-7 | TRBV7-2 | many | - | TGTGCCAGCAGCTTAGAATCCAGGTTACGATCCGAGCAGTACTTC | CASSLESRLRSEQYF
TRBJ2-2 | TRBV12-3/TRBV12-4 | many | - | TGTGCCAGCAGTTTAGTTCCGACGGAGCTGTTTTTT | CASSLVPTELFF
TRBJ2-7 | TRBV20-1 | many | TRBD2 | TGCAGTGCTAGAGATTGGGAGGGAGAGCAGTACTTC | CSARDWEGEQYF
TRBJ1-1 | TRBV20-1 | many | - | TGCAGTGCTTTTTCCCTCAGGCGGGGATTCATGAACACTGAAGCTTTCTTT | CSAFSLRRGFMNTEAFF
TRBJ2-1 | TRBV7-2 | many | TRBD2 | TGTGCCAGCAGCTTAGTACTAGCGACCCACAATGAGCAGTTCTTC | CASSLVLATHNEQFF
TRBJ2-7 | TRBV5-1 | many | - | TGCGCCAGCAGCGGTGAGGGGTCCTACGAGCAGTACTTC | CASSGEGSYEQYF
TRBJ2-1 | TRBV29-1 | many | TRBD1 | TGCAGTTTAACAGGGGGTTCCTACAATGAGCAGTTCTTC | CSLTGGSYNEQFF
TRBJ1-3 | TRBV15 | many | TRBD1 | TGTGCCACCAGCCAGAGACAGGGAGGGAACACCATATATTTT | CATSQRQGGNTIYF
TRBJ2-2 | TRBV24-1 | few | - | TGTGCCACCAGTGCGAGTAGAGCGACCGGGGAGCTGTTTTTT | CATSASRATGELFF
TRBJ1-2 | TRBV28 | - | TRBD1 | TGTGCCAGCACCCGTGACAGGGCCAATGGCTACACCTTC | CASTRDRANGYTF
TRBJ2-1 | TRBV25-1 | many | TRBD2 | TGTGCCAGCAGTGCCCAAAGGGGGGCTAGCGGGAGCTCCTACAATGAGCAGTTCTTC | CASSAQRGASGSSYNEQFF
TRBJ2-3 | TRBV7-2 | many | - | TGTGCCAGCAGCTTAGCTATGTCCACAGATACGCAGTATTTT | CASSLAMSTDTQYF
TRBJ1-1 | TRBV3-1 | - | - | TGTGCCAGCAGCCAGGGGGGCCGGGGGGCTGAAGCTTTCTTT | CASSQGGRGAEAFF
TRBJ2-4 | TRBV4-1 | many | TRBD2 | TGCGCCAGCAGCCAAGAAGGGACTAGCCGGCAGCCGGACATTCAGTACTTC | CASSQEGTSRQPDIQYF
TRBJ1-5 | TRBV6-2/TRBV6-3 | many | - | TGTGCCAGCAGTTACTCGTGGCAGAATCAGCCCCAGCATTTT | CASSYSWQNQPQHF
TRBJ1-1 | TRBV29-1 | many | - | TGCAGCGTTAGAACCATCATGAACACTGAAGCTTTCTTT | CSVRTIMNTEAFF
TRBJ1-1 | TRBV28 | many | TRBD1 | TGTGCCAGTCGGGACAGGGGGCGCTCGGACACTGAAGCTTTCTTT | CASRDRGRSDTEAFF
TRBJ2-2 | TRBV5-1 | many | - | TGCGCCAGCAGCCCCCAAAGGGCTAACACCGGGGAGCTGTTTTTT | CASSPQRANTGELFF
TRBJ2-1 | TRBV19 | many | - | TGTGCCAGTAGTATACAGTTGCTCAGCTCCTACAATGAGCAGTTCTTC | CASSIQLLSSYNEQFF
TRBJ1-1 | TRBV12-2 | few | - | TGTGCAAGTCGCTTAGCGGTTCGGAAACAGGGGGACCGGCGGAACACTGAAGCTTTCTTT | CASRLAVRKQGDRRNTEAFF
TRBJ2-7 | TRBV4-3 | - | - | TGCGCCAGCAGCCTAGGGGCTAGGGGTATCGACGAGCAGTACTTC | CASSLGARGIDEQYF
TRBJ2-1 | TRBV10-3 | many | - | TGTGCCATCTATGGGGGAACTGAGCAGTTCTTC | CAIYGGTEQFF
TRBJ1-1 | TRBV2 | few | - | TGTGCCAGCAGGGAGGGATATGAAGCTTTCTTT | CASREGYEAFF
TRBJ2-2 | TRBV27 | many | TRBD1 | TGTGCCAGCAGTGTACGGTCAGGGGGCATCACCGGGGAGCTGTTTTTT | CASSVRSGGITGELFF
TRBJ2-2 | TRBV4-3 | many | - | TGCGCCAGCAGCCAAAACGGGGTTTTCGGTAGCACCGGGGAGCTGTTTTTT | CASSQNGVFGSTGELFF
TRBJ2-7 | TRBV20-1 | many | - | TGCAGTGCTAGGTCCCAATGGCTCGAGCAGTACTTC | CSARSQWLEQYF
TRBJ2-1 | TRBV7-2 | many | - | TGTGCCAGCAGCTTAGCGGGGGTGGGGCGCCCGGACAATGAGCAGTTCTTC | CASSLAGVGRPDNEQFF
TRBJ2-1 | TRBV7-3 | many | TRBD2 | TGTGCCAGCAGCTTTAGCGGGGGATACAATGAGCAGTTCTTC | CASSFSGGYNEQFF
TRBJ2-2 | TRBV7-7 | few | - | TGTGCTAGCAGCTTAAGACAGTTCACCGGGGAGCTGTTTTTT | CASSLRQFTGELFF
TRBJ1-2 | TRBV6-6 | many | - | TGTGCCAGCAGTTACCGTCGGGATGGCTACACCTTC | CASSYRRDGYTF
TRBJ2-1 | TRBV5-6 | - | TRBD1 | TGTGCCAGCAGCTTGTCAGACAGGGATAATGAGCAGTTCTTC | CASSLSDRDNEQFF
TRBJ2-3 | TRBV13 | - | - | TGTGCCAGCAGCTCGCGTGAAGCAGATACGCAGTATTTT | CASSSREADTQYF
TRBJ2-6 | TRBV20-1 | many | - | TGCAGTGCTAGTGCACAGACTGGGGCCAACGTCCTGACTTTC | CSASAQTGANVLTF
TRBJ1-5 | TRBV7-2 | once | - | TGTGCCAGCAGCTTGACCACAGCGATCAATCAGCCCCAGCATTTT | CASSLTTAINQPQHF
TRBJ2-2 | TRBV28 | few | TRBD1 | TGTGCCAGCAGTCCCTCGACAGGGAGTGGTACCGGGGAGCTGTTTTTT | CASSPSTGSGTGELFF
TRBJ2-3 | TRBV7-8 | many | TRBD2 | TGTGCCAGCAGCTTAGTTGGAAGGGGGCAGACTAGCGGGACCCCAGATACGCAGTATTTT | CASSLVGRGQTSGTPDTQYF
TRBJ1-3 | TRBV5-1 | many | - | TGCGCCAGCAGCGACGATCGGGGTGAAAGAAACACCATATATTTT | CASSDDRGERNTIYF